The clone carrying this TCR beta chain was seen a few times. Its cognate antigen is unknown. This record comes from a study of T-cell memory formation after mild COVID-19. TCRdb re-called the 5' RACE reads through MiXCR, storing one row per CDR3 protein. Among 450,000 or so distinct CDR3 sequences listed, about 23% were seen once. Whole-study findings and limits: The main location of contracting CD4+ clones was CM and EM, and that of contracting CD8+ clones was EMRA. Pre-infection memory held some responding clones, suggesting pre-existing cross-reactive T cells responded.

The CDR3 consists of 16 residues. Per germline, CDR1 MNHEY and CDR2 SVGAGI. Trimming took off 0 bases at V and 10 bases at J, with 16 bases between the two ends. This clonotype was sampled from an adult woman who had mild COVID-19 (a few samples of this study predate the infection). Cell type and time point are not known. The material sequenced was PBMCs or a T cell subset sorted from them (not recorded which). V gene TRBV6-5 combines with J gene TRBJ1-6; perhaps TRBD1 as D (5 bases). The CDR3 DNA reads as TGTGCCAGCAGTTACTCGAGAGAATCAGGGATCTCACCCCTCCACTTT. It translates to CASSYSRESGISPLHF.